This T cell receptor beta chain was captured in a study of T cells after yellow fever vaccination. This clonotype was detected many times. Its cognate antigen is unknown. The 5'RACE template-switching step produced TCR cDNA and added a universal primer site and UMIs. One entry per CDR3 protein results from TCRdb running MiXCR on the 5' RACE reads. The table lists about 340,000 distinct CDR3 sequences, 4% of them singletons. Study-level findings and limits: A weaker but faster secondary response was observed, peaking on day 5 versus 15. Post-booster samples contained most primary-vaccination clones (around 95% CD4, around 90% CD8).

Here the sequenced sample was PBMCs, taken 5 days after the yellow fever booster vaccination. The TCR originated in a young man who received the YFV17D yellow fever vaccine.

CDR3 sequence (DNA): TGTGCCAGCAGCTTGGGACCGGTCGTAGCCAAAAACATTCAGTACTTC. It specifies CASSLGPVVAKNIQYF. The chain joins TRBV5-5 to TRBJ2-4, with D unresolved. Between the trimmed V and J ends, which lost 0 bases and 0 bases, there was a span of 10 bases. CDR1 is SGHKS and CDR2 is YYEKEE in the germline V gene (reference sequence). CDR3 size: 16 residues.